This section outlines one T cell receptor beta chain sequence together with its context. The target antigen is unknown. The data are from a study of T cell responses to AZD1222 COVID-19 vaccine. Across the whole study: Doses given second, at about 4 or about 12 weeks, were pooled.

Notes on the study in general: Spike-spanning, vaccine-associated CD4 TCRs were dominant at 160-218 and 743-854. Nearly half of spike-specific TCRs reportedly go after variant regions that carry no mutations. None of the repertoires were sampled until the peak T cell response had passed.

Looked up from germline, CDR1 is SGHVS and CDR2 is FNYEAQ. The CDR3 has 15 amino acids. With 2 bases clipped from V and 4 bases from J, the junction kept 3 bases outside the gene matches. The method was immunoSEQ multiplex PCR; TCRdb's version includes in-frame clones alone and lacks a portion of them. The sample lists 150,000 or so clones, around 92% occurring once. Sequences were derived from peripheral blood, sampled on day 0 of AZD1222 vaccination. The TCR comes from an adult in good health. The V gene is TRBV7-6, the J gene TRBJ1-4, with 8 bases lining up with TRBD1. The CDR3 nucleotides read TGTGCCAGCAGCTTACCGGGACAGGATAATGAAAAACTGTTTTTT. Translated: CASSLPGQDNEKLFF. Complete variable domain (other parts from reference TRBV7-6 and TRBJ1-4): GAGVSQSPRYKVTKRGQDVALRCDPISGHVSLYWYRQALGQGPEFLTYFNYEAQQDKSGLPNDRFSAERPEGSISTLTIQRTEQRDSAMYRCASSLPGQDNEKLFFGSGTQLSVL.